These 10 T cell receptor beta chains originate from one sample sequenced in a study of T cells in Graves' hyperthyroidism and ophthalmopathy. The investigators amplified TCR beta CDR3 regions from RNA transcripts. Initially, a first-round RT-PCR of the TCR CDR3 employed the HTBI primer set. TCRdb re-derived calls from the multiplex PCR reads in MiXCR, one entry per CDR3 protein. The table includes 330,000 or so distinct CDR3 sequences, less than 20% detected once. The material sequenced was blood. These receptors originate from a woman between 40 and 50 years old with Graves' ophthalmopathy.

This clonotype has a count of ten or more. The rearrangement links TRBV20-1 to TRBJ2-5; D is undetermined. The CDR3 is 13 amino acids. Trimming removed 6 bases at V and 2 bases at J, with 13 bases between. In germline, CDR1 is DFQATT, CDR2 SNEGSKA (reference sequence). The CDR3 sequence: CSAYHTPQETQYF. CDR3 DNA: TGCAGTGCCTACCACACACCTCAAGAGACCCAGTACTTC.

This clonotype occurred many times. A read error may account for a junction end that differs from germline. V usage is TRBV7-9 and J usage is TRBJ1-2; TRBD1 aligns across 7 bases. The CDR3 covers 14 residues. CDR1 SEHNR and CDR2 FQNEAQ come from the germline V gene (reference sequence). The CDR3 region has the DNA TGTGCCAGCAGTTTAGCCCGGGACAGCTATGGCTACACCTTC. It specifies CASSLARDSYGYTF.

This clonotype was observed at least ten times. The rearrangement links TRBV5-1 to TRBJ2-7, with 16 bases fitting TRBD2. This CDR3 has 17 residues. CDR1 and CDR2 (germline): SGHRS, YFSETQ. With 4 bases clipped from V and 0 bases from J, the junction kept 4 bases outside the gene matches. The CDR3 reads CASSPGLAGGSSYEQYF. The CDR3 DNA reads as TGCGCCAGCAGCCCGGGACTAGCGGGAGGGAGCTCCTACGAGCAGTACTTC.

This clonotype has at least ten counts. The V and J genes are TRBV20-1 and TRBJ2-5; D gene uncertain. This CDR3 is built from 14 residues. V lost 4 bases, J lost 1 base, and 13 bases lay in between. CDR1 and CDR2 from the germline V gene are DFQATT and SNEGSKA (reference sequence). The CDR3 reads CSAIELRIQETQYF. DNA for the CDR3: TGCAGTGCTATTGAGCTGAGAATCCAAGAGACCCAGTACTTC.

This chain joins TRBV4-3 and TRBJ2-2, with 11 bases matching TRBD2. Germline CDR1 LGHNA, CDR2 YSLEER. J gave up 6 bases and V 0 bases, and 3 bases lay outside the gene matches. This CDR3 is 16 amino acids long. The CDR3 DNA sequence: TGCGCCAGCAGCCAAGAACTAGCGGGAGTGGCCGGGGAGCTGTTTTTT. Translation gives CASSQELAGVAGELFF.

This clonotype was picked up one time. The chain employs TRBV5-1 and TRBJ1-2; D gene uncertain. Germline CDR1 is SGHRS and CDR2 is YFSETQ. The length of the CDR3 is 15 residues. Trimming stripped 4 bases from V and 0 bases from J, with 13 bases between. In nucleotides, the CDR3 is TGCGCCAGCAGCGCGGACGGTATAACTAACTATGGCTACACCTTC. Protein: CASSADGITNYGYTF.

This clonotype was detected many times. The J gene is TRBJ1-2, the V gene TRBV4-1, with 7 bases fitting TRBD1. The germline gives CDR1 MGHRA, CDR2 YSYEKL. The junction had 8 bases not matched to a gene; V was cut back by 2 bases and J by 5 bases. The CDR3 is 15 amino acids. The DNA for the CDR3 is TGCGCCAGCAGCCAATTGAACCAGGGGGATTATGGCTACACCTTC. Translation: CASSQLNQGDYGYTF.

This rearrangement joins TRBV7-8 to TRBJ2-5; 9 bases align to TRBD2. The CDR3 is 15 residues long. Germline CDR1 reads SGHVS; CDR2 reads FQNEAQ. V lost 8 bases and J lost 1; bases outside the gene matches: 8. CDR3 coding DNA: TGTGCCAGCCTGACTAGCGGAACCCTCCAAGAGACCCAGTACTTC. Translated, it gives CASLTSGTLQETQYF.

In its sample, this clonotype was seen many times. One end of the junction fails to match germline, which may point to a read error. The chain is built from TRBV28 and TRBJ2-7, with D perhaps matching TRBD2 (7 bases). Per the germline V gene, CDR1 is MDHEN and CDR2 is SYDVKM. The CDR3 has 14 amino acids. This CDR3 reads CASSLLTGGALQNF. For the CDR3, the DNA is TGTGCCAGCAGTTTATTGACTGGGGGGGCCCTTCAGAACTTC. The full variable domain, in which reference TRBV28 and TRBJ2-7 provide the parts outside the CDR3, is DVKVTQSSRYLVKRTGEKVFLECVQDMDHENMFWYRQDPGLGLRLIYFSYDVKMKEKGDIPEGYSVSREKKERFSLILESASTNQTSMYLCASSLLTGGALQNFGPGTRLTVT.

The chain uses TRBV6-2 or TRBV6-3 and TRBJ1-6, with D perhaps TRBD1 (5 bases). Trimming removed 2 bases at V and 4 bases at J, with 9 bases between. Germline assignment: CDR1 MNHEY and CDR2 SVGEGT. The CDR3 is 15 amino acids. CDR3 in DNA: TGTGCCAGCAGTTACGGGCAGGGATATAATTCACCCCTCCACTTT. Protein product: CASSYGQGYNSPLHF.